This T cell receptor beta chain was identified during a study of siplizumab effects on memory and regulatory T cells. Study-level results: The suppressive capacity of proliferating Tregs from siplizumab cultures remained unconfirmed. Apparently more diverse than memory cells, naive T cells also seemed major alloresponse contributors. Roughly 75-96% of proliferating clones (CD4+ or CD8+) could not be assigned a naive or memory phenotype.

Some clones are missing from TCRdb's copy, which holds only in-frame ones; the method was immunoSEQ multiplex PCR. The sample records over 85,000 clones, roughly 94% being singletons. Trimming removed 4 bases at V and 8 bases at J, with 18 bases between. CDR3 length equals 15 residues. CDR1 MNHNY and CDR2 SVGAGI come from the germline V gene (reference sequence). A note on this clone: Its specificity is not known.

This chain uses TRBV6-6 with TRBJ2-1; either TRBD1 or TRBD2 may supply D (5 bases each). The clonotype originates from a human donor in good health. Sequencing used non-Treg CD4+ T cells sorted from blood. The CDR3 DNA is TGTGCCAGCAGTTCCAGGGCCCGGGGAGTCGATGAGCAGTTCTTC. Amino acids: CASSSRARGVDEQFF.